The subject of this entry is one T cell receptor beta chain. The method was immunoSEQ multiplex PCR; TCRdb's version includes in-frame clones alone and lacks a portion of them. The table shows roughly 13,000 clones, with 80% occurring only once. This sample stems from a study of immune evolution from preneoplasia to lung adenocarcinoma. With 5 bases clipped from V and 4 bases from J, the junction kept 9 bases outside the gene matches. The CDR3 is 14 amino acids. CDR1 is GTSNPN, CDR2 SVGIG, per germline (reference sequence). The source material was FFPE minimally invasive lung adenocarcinoma tissue. This clonotype was sampled from a person aged 65 to 79 with lung adenocarcinoma. The chain uses TRBV30 and TRBJ2-3; 7 bases match TRBD2. Here the CDR3 reads CAWDGLGVADTQYF. As DNA, the CDR3 is TGTGCCTGGGACGGACTAGGAGTTGCAGATACGCAGTATTTT.